One TCR beta chain is described in this entry. Which antigen it targets is not known. There are no base qualities to consult, and no much larger clone falls within one base. These data are taken from a study of OX40 agonist ivuxolimab in advanced cancers. Study-wide context: Ivuxolimab was an agonistic, fully human IgG2 monoclonal antibody directed against OX40 (CD134), a costimulatory receptor. Among the approximately 50 dose-escalation patients, around 19 had hepatocellular carcinoma, approximately 15 melanoma, 9 renal cell carcinoma and 9 head and neck cancer. Peripheral TCRbeta sequencing was intended to test whether TCR sequence diversity was altered and clonal T-cell expansion was caused by ivuxolimab. Prior anti-PD-1, anti-PD-L1 or anti-CTLA-4 therapy was permitted, and approximately 41% of dose-escalation patients had received checkpoint inhibitors. Intravenous ivuxolimab was administered to patients every 2 weeks at six dose levels: 0.01, 0.1, 0.3, 1.5, 3 and 10 mg/kg. The dose-escalation cohort was around 83% male with a mean age of roughly 62 years, ranging from about 20 to 85. The paper reports the monotherapy dose-escalation portion (N of about 50 patients) of the phase I ivuxolimab trial. Partial responses occurred in three dose-escalation patients: two with cutaneous melanoma and one with hepatocellular carcinoma.

Broader findings and caveats from the paper: Low levels of normalized T-cell clonal expansion were also seen in some nonresponding patients. At doses from 0.1 to 3.0 mg/kg, clonal expansion was seen in both CD4+ and CD8+ blood T cells between baseline and week 6. In partial responders in the 0.1-3.0 mg/kg groups, normalized peripheral clonal expansion was found to be among the lowest, especially among CD8+ T cells. Which antigens the clonally expanded peripheral T cells were specific for was not determined. On average, CD8+ T cells showed more expanded clones than CD4+ T cells after ivuxolimab.

The trial excluded patients who had a history of autoimmune disease or who were on systemic immunosuppression. Peripheral blood for TCR sequencing was collected from all dose cohorts at baseline, on cycle 4 day 1, and on cycle 7 day 1. The samples were drawn from a first-in-human, open-label, multicenter phase I dose-escalation trial of ivuxolimab. Adults with locally advanced or metastatic head and neck squamous cell, hepatocellular, melanoma or renal cell carcinoma were enrolled in the trial. CD4+ and CD8+ T cells were sorted separately from peripheral blood before TCR sequencing. Genomic DNA was extracted from sorted cells for sequencing of the TCRbeta CDR3 region. TCRbeta CDR3 regions were sequenced using the immunoSEQ Assay. TCRdb's version of the immuneACCESS table is confined to in-frame rearrangements and falls short of the full clone set. An unresolved V gene accounts for under half of the shortfall where checked; the remainder is of unknown origin. The sample table shows 65,000 to 85,000 clones, and about 86% are seen once. Less than 3% of the sample belongs to the ten largest clones.

Including cysteine and phenylalanine, the CDR3 has 17 amino acids. The read is trimmed to its CDR3 DNA, 51 bases read in frame from base 1. CDR1 and CDR2 (SGHTA, FQGNSA) derive from the germline V gene. V is trimmed back by 5 bases and J by 2 bases, and the junction contains 12 bases that no gene match accounts for. The clonotype comes from an adult with an advanced solid tumor such as melanoma, head and neck, liver or kidney cancer. The chain links TRBV7-2 with TRBJ2-3; 8 bases in between match TRBD2. Source: CD4+ or CD8+ T cells sorted from blood, taken in a trial of the OX40 agonist ivuxolimab. The CDR3 reads as follows: CASSTRAGARHTDTQYF. The DNA sequence is as follows: TGTGCCAGCAGCACCCGAGCGGGGGCCCGCCACACAGATACGCAGTATTTT.